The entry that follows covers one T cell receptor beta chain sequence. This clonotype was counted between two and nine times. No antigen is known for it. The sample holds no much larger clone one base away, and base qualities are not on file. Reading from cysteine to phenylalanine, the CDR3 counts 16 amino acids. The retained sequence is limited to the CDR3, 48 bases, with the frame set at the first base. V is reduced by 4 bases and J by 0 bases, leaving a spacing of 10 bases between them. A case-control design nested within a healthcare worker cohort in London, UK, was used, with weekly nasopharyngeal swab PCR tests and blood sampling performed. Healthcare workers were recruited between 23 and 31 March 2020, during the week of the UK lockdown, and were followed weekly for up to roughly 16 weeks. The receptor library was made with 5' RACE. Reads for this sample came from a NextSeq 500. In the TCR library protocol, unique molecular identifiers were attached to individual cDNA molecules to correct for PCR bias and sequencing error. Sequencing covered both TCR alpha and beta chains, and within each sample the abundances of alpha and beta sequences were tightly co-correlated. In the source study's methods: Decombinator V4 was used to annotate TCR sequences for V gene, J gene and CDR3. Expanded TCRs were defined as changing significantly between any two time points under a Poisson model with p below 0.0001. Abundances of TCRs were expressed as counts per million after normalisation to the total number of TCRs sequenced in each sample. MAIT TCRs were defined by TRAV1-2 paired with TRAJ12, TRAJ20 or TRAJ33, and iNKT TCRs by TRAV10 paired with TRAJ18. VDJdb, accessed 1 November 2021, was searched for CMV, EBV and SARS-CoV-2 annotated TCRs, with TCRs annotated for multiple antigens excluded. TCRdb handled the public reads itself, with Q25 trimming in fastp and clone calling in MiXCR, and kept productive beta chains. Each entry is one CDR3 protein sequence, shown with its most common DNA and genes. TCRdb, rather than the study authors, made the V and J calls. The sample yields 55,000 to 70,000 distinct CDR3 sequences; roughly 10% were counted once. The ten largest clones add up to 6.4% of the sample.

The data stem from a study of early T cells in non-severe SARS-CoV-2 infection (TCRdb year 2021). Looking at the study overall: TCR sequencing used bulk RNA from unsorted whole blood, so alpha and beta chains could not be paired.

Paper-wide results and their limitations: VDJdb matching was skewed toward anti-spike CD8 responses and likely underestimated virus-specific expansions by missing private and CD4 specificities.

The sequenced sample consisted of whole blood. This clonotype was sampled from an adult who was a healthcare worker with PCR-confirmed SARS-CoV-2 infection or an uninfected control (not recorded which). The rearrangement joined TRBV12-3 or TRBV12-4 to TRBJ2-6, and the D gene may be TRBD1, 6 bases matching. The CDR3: CASSWTVSSGANVLTF. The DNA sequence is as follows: TGTGCCAGCAGTTGGACAGTGAGCTCTGGGGCCAACGTCCTGACTTTC.